This TCR beta chain was identified during a study of siplizumab effects on memory and regulatory T cells. The study, taken as a whole, reports: On average, about 70% of mappable alloreactive CD4+ clones were Treg-derived under siplizumab, against less than 35% in controls.

Repertoires were generated with immunoSEQ multiplex PCR, while TCRdb's copy carries only in-frame clones and drops some. The sample consists of about 82,000 clones, approximately 88% of them appearing once. A remark on this clone: Its antigen is unknown.

The sequenced sample was Tregs sorted from blood. This receptor was obtained from a human donor in good health.

This CDR3 reads CASNGQSYEQYF. CDR3 nucleotides: TGTGCCAGCAACGGACAGTCCTACGAGCAGTACTTC. The chain joins TRBV2 to TRBJ2-7; the D gene is possibly TRBD1 (6 bases). From germline, CDR1 is SNHLY and CDR2 FYNNEI. The CDR3 extends over 12 amino acids. Trimming stripped 7 bases from V and 1 base from J, with 8 bases between.